This T cell receptor (beta chain) derives from a study of OX40 agonist ivuxolimab in advanced cancers. Describing the broader study: Ivuxolimab, which targeted the costimulatory receptor OX40 (CD134), was an agonistic, fully human IgG2 monoclonal antibody. Peripheral TCRbeta sequencing aimed to test whether ivuxolimab altered TCR sequence diversity and caused clonal T-cell expansion. The paper covers the monotherapy dose-escalation part of the phase I ivuxolimab trial, which included N ≈ 50 patients. In the dose-escalation cohort, roughly 80% of patients were male, and the mean age was around 60 years, with a range of about 23 to 90. Prior anti-PD-1, anti-PD-L1 or anti-CTLA-4 therapy was permitted, and checkpoint inhibitors had been received by 40% to 50% of dose-escalation patients. Partial responses were achieved by three dose-escalation patients, of whom one had hepatocellular carcinoma and two had cutaneous melanoma. Of the approximately 50 patients in dose escalation, 19 had hepatocellular carcinoma, some 15 had melanoma, 9 had renal cell carcinoma and 9 had head and neck cancer. Intravenous ivuxolimab was administered to patients every 2 weeks at six dose levels: 0.01, 0.1, 0.3, 1.5, 3 and 10 mg/kg. Results and caveats for the whole study, not just this receptor: In the 0.1-3.0 mg/kg groups, partial responders were among the patients with the lowest normalized peripheral clonal expansion, particularly in CD8+ T cells. Low levels of normalized T-cell clonal expansion were also seen in some nonresponding patients. At doses of 0.1 to 3.0 mg/kg, clonal expansion of both CD4+ and CD8+ blood T cells was observed from baseline to week 6. After ivuxolimab, more expanded clones were found on average in CD8+ T cells than in CD4+ T cells. The antigen specificity of the peripheral T cells that underwent clonal expansion was not determined.

Including the terminal cysteine and phenylalanine, the CDR3 comprises 15 residues. The CDR3 DNA has 45 bases and is translated from base 1. V is cut by 3 bases and J by 7 bases, and the space between the germline ends is 16 bases. From the germline V gene, CDR1 is MGHDK and CDR2 is SYGVNS. The trial excluded patients who had a history of autoimmune disease or were on systemic immunosuppression. Peripheral blood for TCR sequencing was collected from all dose cohorts at baseline, on cycle 4 day 1, and on cycle 7 day 1. The samples were drawn from a first-in-human, open-label, multicenter phase I dose-escalation trial of ivuxolimab. Adults with locally advanced or metastatic head and neck squamous cell, hepatocellular, melanoma or renal cell carcinoma were enrolled in the trial. Before TCR sequencing, CD4+ T cells and CD8+ T cells were sorted from peripheral blood as separate populations. Genomic DNA was extracted from sorted cells for sequencing of the TCRbeta CDR3 region. TCRbeta CDR3 regions were sequenced using the immunoSEQ Assay. The clones in this table, taken by TCRdb from immuneACCESS, are in-frame only. Not every clone is retained; where verified, under half of the shortfall comes from an unresolved V gene, and the cause of the rest is unknown. Recorded for this sample are some 100,000 clones; 90% of them occurred a single time. 0.31% of the sample is in the top ten clones.

With respect to this clone: The clone's antigen remains unknown. Qualities for individual bases were not recorded, and no much larger clone is one base off.

This receptor was identified in an adult with an advanced solid tumor such as melanoma, head and neck, liver or kidney cancer. The chain joins TRBV25-1 to TRBJ2-1; a weak D assignment points to TRBD2 (6 bases agree). Here the sequenced sample was CD4+ or CD8+ T cells sorted from blood, taken in a trial of the OX40 agonist ivuxolimab. Here is the DNA: TGTGCCAGCAGTGATCCGGGGGAAACAAGTAATGAGCAGTTCTTC. Its translation reads: CASSDPGETSNEQFF.